This is a list of T cell receptor beta chains from one sample in a study of OX40 agonist ivuxolimab in advanced cancers. Repertoires were generated with immunoSEQ multiplex PCR, while TCRdb's copy carries only in-frame clones and drops some. Counted here are tens of thousands of clones, 85% to 90% occurring once; the ten biggest clones make up about 13%. Source: CD4+ or CD8+ T cells sorted from blood, taken in a trial of the OX40 agonist ivuxolimab. These receptor sequences come from an adult with an advanced solid tumor such as melanoma, head and neck, liver or kidney cancer. CDR3s include the opening cysteine and the closing phenylalanine or tryptophan. D genes are given only for firm matches. Clone size, where shown, is once, few, many, or a class for clones that have expanded.

d_gene: .
j_gene: TRBJ2-1
abundance: .
v_gene: TRBV19
CDR3aa: CASSIGGSAYNEQFF
CDR3nt: TGTGCCAGTAGTATAGGGGGGTCAGCTTACAATGAGCAGTTCTTC

d_gene: TRBD2
j_gene: TRBJ2-5
abundance: .
v_gene: TRBV2
CDR3aa: CASSGPTSGRETQYF
CDR3nt: TGTGCCAGCAGTGGACCGACTAGCGGGAGAGAGACCCAGTACTTC

d_gene: TRBD1
j_gene: TRBJ2-7
abundance: .
v_gene: TRBV6-1
CDR3aa: CASSDRTGRPYEQYF
CDR3nt: TGTGCCAGCAGTGACCGGACAGGGCGTCCCTACGAGCAGTACTTC

d_gene: TRBD2
j_gene: TRBJ2-7
abundance: .
v_gene: TRBV29-1
CDR3aa: CSVELAEAYEQYF
CDR3nt: TGCAGCGTTGAACTAGCGGAGGCGTACGAGCAGTACTTC

d_gene: TRBD2
j_gene: TRBJ2-1
abundance: once
v_gene: TRBV6-6
CDR3aa: CASSPPLAGGYNEQFF
CDR3nt: TGTGCCAGCAGCCCCCCTCTAGCGGGAGGGTACAATGAGCAGTTCTTC

d_gene: .
j_gene: TRBJ2-1
abundance: .
v_gene: TRBV2
CDR3aa: CASSEWQGHYLGQFF
CDR3nt: TGTGCCAGCAGTGAATGGCAGGGCCACTACCTTGGGCAGTTCTTC

d_gene: .
j_gene: TRBJ1-1
abundance: .
v_gene: TRBV7-3
CDR3aa: CASSELGGNTEAFF
CDR3nt: TGTGCCAGCAGCGAGCTTGGGGGGAACACTGAAGCTTTCTTT

d_gene: TRBD1
j_gene: TRBJ2-1
abundance: .
v_gene: TRBV6-5
CDR3aa: CASSPGTDPREQFF
CDR3nt: TGTGCCAGCAGTCCCGGGACAGATCCCAGAGAGCAGTTCTTC

d_gene: .
j_gene: TRBJ2-5
abundance: .
v_gene: TRBV7-3
CDR3aa: CASNLEGTQYF
CDR3nt: TGTGCCAGCAATCTGGAAGGGACCCAGTACTTC

d_gene: .
j_gene: TRBJ2-7
abundance: once
v_gene: TRBV5-4
CDR3aa: CASSLMGFHEQYF
CDR3nt: TGTGCCAGCAGCTTGATGGGGTTCCACGAGCAGTACTTC

d_gene: .
j_gene: TRBJ2-7
abundance: .
v_gene: TRBV7-9
CDR3aa: CASSPAGASDFSYEQYF
CDR3nt: TGTGCCAGCAGCCCCGCCGGGGCTAGCGACTTCTCCTACGAGCAGTACTTC

d_gene: .
j_gene: TRBJ1-5
abundance: .
v_gene: TRBV7-6
CDR3aa: CASSLEGPIEGRNQPQHF
CDR3nt: TGTGCCAGCAGCTTAGAAGGCCCGATAGAGGGGCGGAATCAGCCCCAGCATTTT

d_gene: .
j_gene: TRBJ2-5
abundance: .
v_gene: TRBV29-1
CDR3aa: CSAIGSGETQYF
CDR3nt: TGCAGTGCGATCGGTAGCGGAGAGACCCAGTACTTC

d_gene: .
j_gene: TRBJ2-1
abundance: .
v_gene: TRBV6-5
CDR3aa: CASSYFLGTVYNEQFF
CDR3nt: TGTGCCAGCAGTTACTTCCTTGGGACGGTTTACAATGAGCAGTTCTTC

d_gene: TRBD2
j_gene: TRBJ2-7
abundance: .
v_gene: TRBV5-1
CDR3aa: CASSWGLAGPYEQYF
CDR3nt: TGCGCCAGCAGCTGGGGACTAGCGGGGCCCTACGAGCAGTACTTC

d_gene: .
j_gene: TRBJ1-1
abundance: .
v_gene: TRBV20-1
CDR3aa: CSASAGPEAFF
CDR3nt: TGCAGTGCTAGCGCCGGCCCTGAAGCTTTCTTT

d_gene: TRBD2
j_gene: TRBJ2-7
abundance: .
v_gene: TRBV30
CDR3aa: CAWSVRDYSYEQYF
CDR3nt: TGTGCCTGGAGTGTCCGGGACTACTCCTACGAGCAGTACTTC

d_gene: TRBD2
j_gene: TRBJ2-1
abundance: .
v_gene: TRBV4-1
CDR3aa: CASSQPGLAPNEQFF
CDR3nt: TGCGCCAGCAGCCAACCGGGACTAGCTCCCAATGAGCAGTTCTTC

d_gene: .
j_gene: TRBJ2-2
abundance: few
v_gene: TRBV14
CDR3aa: CASSQDGNTGELFF
CDR3nt: TGTGCCAGCAGCCAAGATGGAAACACCGGGGAGCTGTTTTTT

d_gene: .
j_gene: TRBJ1-5
abundance: .
v_gene: TRBV11-2
CDR3aa: CASSLGQYSNQPQHF
CDR3nt: TGTGCCAGCAGCTTAGGGCAGTATAGCAATCAGCCCCAGCATTTT

d_gene: .
j_gene: TRBJ2-3
abundance: medium-sized
v_gene: TRBV4-1
CDR3aa: CASSQDVVGGISTQYF
CDR3nt: TGCGCCAGCAGCCAAGATGTAGTGGGCGGGATCTCTACGCAGTATTTT

d_gene: TRBD2
j_gene: TRBJ2-7
abundance: .
v_gene: TRBV28
CDR3aa: CASSFLAVYEQYF
CDR3nt: TGTGCCAGCAGTTTTCTAGCGGTCTACGAGCAGTACTTC

d_gene: .
j_gene: TRBJ2-1
abundance: once
v_gene: TRBV29-1
CDR3aa: CSVGAGAQEQFF
CDR3nt: TGCAGCGTTGGGGCCGGGGCCCAGGAGCAGTTCTTC

d_gene: .
j_gene: TRBJ2-5
abundance: .
v_gene: TRBV30
CDR3aa: CAWTRDQRVQETQYF
CDR3nt: TGTGCCTGGACCCGGGACCAGAGGGTGCAAGAGACCCAGTACTTC

d_gene: .
j_gene: TRBJ1-2
abundance: .
v_gene: TRBV9
CDR3aa: CASSVVAGGDGYTF
CDR3nt: TGTGCCAGCAGCGTAGTTGCCGGGGGCGATGGCTACACCTTC

d_gene: TRBD2
j_gene: TRBJ2-7
abundance: .
v_gene: TRBV4-2
CDR3aa: CASSQGGQAGGLSYEQYF
CDR3nt: TGTGCCAGCAGCCAAGGAGGGCAGGCGGGAGGGTTGTCCTACGAGCAGTACTTC

d_gene: .
j_gene: TRBJ2-3
abundance: .
v_gene: TRBV7-8
CDR3aa: CASSLSFGTPDTQYF
CDR3nt: TGTGCCAGCAGCTTATCTTTCGGGACTCCAGATACGCAGTATTTT

d_gene: .
j_gene: TRBJ1-1
abundance: .
v_gene: TRBV19
CDR3aa: CASSIGEGLMNTEAFF
CDR3nt: TGTGCCAGTAGTATCGGAGAGGGTCTTATGAACACTGAAGCTTTCTTT

d_gene: TRBD1
j_gene: TRBJ2-2
abundance: .
v_gene: TRBV7-9
CDR3aa: CASSLGWDRYTGELFF
CDR3nt: TGTGCCAGCAGCTTAGGATGGGACAGATACACCGGGGAGCTGTTTTTT

d_gene: .
j_gene: TRBJ2-6
abundance: .
v_gene: TRBV5-8
CDR3aa: CASGQSTQSRANVLTF
CDR3nt: TGTGCCAGCGGACAATCCACACAAAGTCGGGCCAACGTCCTGACTTTC

d_gene: .
j_gene: TRBJ2-1
abundance: once
v_gene: TRBV19
CDR3aa: CASSIGVRGEQFF
CDR3nt: TGTGCCAGTAGTATAGGGGTCCGGGGTGAGCAGTTCTTC

d_gene: TRBD2
j_gene: TRBJ2-1
abundance: .
v_gene: TRBV9
CDR3aa: CASSVALAGVEQFF
CDR3nt: TGTGCCAGCAGCGTAGCACTAGCGGGAGTTGAGCAGTTCTTC

d_gene: TRBD2
j_gene: TRBJ2-3
abundance: .
v_gene: TRBV10-3
CDR3aa: CAISALGLAVPTDTQYF
CDR3nt: TGTGCCATCAGTGCCCTGGGACTAGCGGTCCCCACAGATACGCAGTATTTT

d_gene: TRBD2
j_gene: TRBJ2-7
abundance: .
v_gene: TRBV27
CDR3aa: CASRTSGTSPSSYEQYF
CDR3nt: TGTGCCAGCCGGACTAGCGGGACTTCTCCAAGCTCCTACGAGCAGTACTTC

d_gene: TRBD1
j_gene: TRBJ2-1
abundance: .
v_gene: TRBV5-1
CDR3aa: CASSWDPGTGDYNEQFF
CDR3nt: TGCGCCAGCAGCTGGGACCCCGGGACAGGAGATTACAATGAGCAGTTCTTC

d_gene: TRBD1
j_gene: TRBJ1-1
abundance: .
v_gene: TRBV5-1
CDR3aa: CASSLDGQGTEAFF
CDR3nt: TGCGCCAGCAGCTTGGACGGACAGGGCACTGAAGCTTTCTTT

d_gene: TRBD2
j_gene: TRBJ2-7
abundance: once
v_gene: TRBV28
CDR3aa: CASSTLPSGLAGSEQYF
CDR3nt: TGTGCCAGCAGTACACTCCCGTCGGGACTAGCGGGAAGCGAGCAGTACTTC

d_gene: .
j_gene: TRBJ2-7
abundance: once
v_gene: TRBV11-2
CDR3aa: CASSLATTYEQYF
CDR3nt: TGTGCCAGCAGCTTGGCGACTACTTACGAGCAGTACTTC

d_gene: TRBD1
j_gene: TRBJ2-7
abundance: once
v_gene: TRBV27
CDR3aa: CASSYAGTAWWEQYF
CDR3nt: TGTGCCAGCAGTTATGCCGGGACAGCATGGTGGGAGCAGTACTTC

d_gene: .
j_gene: TRBJ2-6
abundance: .
v_gene: TRBV4-1
CDR3aa: CASSYRGQDLSGANVLTF
CDR3nt: TGCGCCAGCAGCTACCGGGGACAAGACCTCTCTGGGGCCAACGTCCTGACTTTC

d_gene: TRBD2
j_gene: TRBJ2-7
abundance: .
v_gene: TRBV6-5
CDR3aa: CASSYSTSGRAEQYF
CDR3nt: TGTGCCAGCAGTTACTCTACTAGCGGGAGGGCCGAGCAGTACTTC

d_gene: .
j_gene: TRBJ2-7
abundance: few
v_gene: TRBV7-2
CDR3aa: CASSLGKWHEQYF
CDR3nt: TGTGCCAGCAGCTTAGGAAAATGGCACGAGCAGTACTTC

d_gene: TRBD1
j_gene: TRBJ1-2
abundance: .
v_gene: TRBV9
CDR3aa: CASSVGGQGGYGYTF
CDR3nt: TGTGCCAGCAGCGTAGGGGGACAGGGAGGGTATGGCTACACCTTC

d_gene: .
j_gene: TRBJ2-1
abundance: .
v_gene: TRBV4-2
CDR3aa: CASSPPGVAYEQFF
CDR3nt: TGTGCCAGCAGCCCCCCCGGGGTAGCGTATGAGCAGTTCTTC

d_gene: .
j_gene: TRBJ2-1
abundance: few
v_gene: TRBV7-8
CDR3aa: CASSLAGGYNEQFF
CDR3nt: TGTGCCAGCAGCTTAGCGGGAGGTTACAATGAGCAGTTCTTC

d_gene: .
j_gene: TRBJ1-1
abundance: .
v_gene: TRBV19
CDR3aa: CASSIEGVGTEAFF
CDR3nt: TGTGCCAGTAGTATAGAAGGGGTCGGCACTGAAGCTTTCTTT

d_gene: TRBD2
j_gene: TRBJ2-2
abundance: .
v_gene: TRBV7-9
CDR3aa: CASTTSGDTGELFF
CDR3nt: TGTGCCAGCACCACTAGCGGAGACACCGGGGAGCTGTTTTTT

d_gene: TRBD2
j_gene: TRBJ2-1
abundance: .
v_gene: TRBV28
CDR3aa: CASSLMVPSGRPHEQFF
CDR3nt: TGTGCCAGCAGTTTAATGGTCCCTAGCGGGAGGCCCCATGAGCAGTTCTTC

d_gene: TRBD1
j_gene: TRBJ2-1
abundance: .
v_gene: TRBV27
CDR3aa: CASSPQTGIYNEQFF
CDR3nt: TGTGCCAGCAGTCCCCAGACAGGGATATACAATGAGCAGTTCTTC

d_gene: .
j_gene: TRBJ2-7
abundance: .
v_gene: TRBV9
CDR3aa: CASSPTGTLGYEQYF
CDR3nt: TGTGCCAGCAGCCCTACCGGGACCCTCGGGTACGAGCAGTACTTC

d_gene: .
j_gene: TRBJ2-7
abundance: .
v_gene: TRBV29-1
CDR3aa: CSVETGDSYEQYF
CDR3nt: TGCAGCGTTGAAACCGGGGACTCCTACGAGCAGTACTTC

d_gene: .
j_gene: TRBJ1-2
abundance: .
v_gene: TRBV28
CDR3aa: CASSLPIGTDYGYTF
CDR3nt: TGTGCCAGCAGTCTCCCTATTGGGACGGACTATGGCTACACCTTC

d_gene: TRBD1
j_gene: TRBJ2-1
abundance: .
v_gene: TRBV28
CDR3aa: CASRDRAYLYNEQFF
CDR3nt: TGTGCCAGCAGGGACAGGGCCTACCTCTACAATGAGCAGTTCTTC

d_gene: TRBD2
j_gene: TRBJ2-7
abundance: .
v_gene: TRBV6-1
CDR3aa: CAIRLAGHYEQYF
CDR3nt: TGTGCCATTAGACTAGCGGGACACTACGAGCAGTACTTC

d_gene: TRBD2
j_gene: TRBJ2-7
abundance: .
v_gene: TRBV18
CDR3aa: CASSWGGTNYEQYF
CDR3nt: TGTGCCAGCTCCTGGGGGGGGACCAACTACGAGCAGTACTTC

d_gene: TRBD1
j_gene: TRBJ2-7
abundance: .
v_gene: TRBV5-6
CDR3aa: CASSLVTGGPYEQYF
CDR3nt: TGTGCCAGCAGCTTGGTAACAGGGGGGCCGTACGAGCAGTACTTC

d_gene: .
j_gene: TRBJ2-5
abundance: .
v_gene: TRBV28
CDR3aa: CASTAWGDTVETQYF
CDR3nt: TGTGCCAGCACGGCGTGGGGCGACACGGTGGAGACCCAGTACTTC